This entry lists 22 T cell receptor beta chains sequenced from one sample in a study of early T cells in non-severe SARS-CoV-2 infection. Each CDR3 protein is one row after TCRdb ran MiXCR on the 5' RACE reads. The sample carries about 25,000 distinct CDR3 sequences, roughly 4.5% recorded once. Material for sequencing was whole blood. The receptors come from an adult who was a healthcare worker with PCR-confirmed SARS-CoV-2 infection or an uninfected control (not recorded which).

There are a few counts of this clonotype. V and J are TRBV28 and TRBJ2-2, with 8 bases that match TRBD1. This CDR3 contains 15 residues. The V gene's germline CDR1 is MDHEN and CDR2 SYDVKM. V lost 5 bases, J lost 4 bases, and 6 bases stayed unmatched. In DNA, the CDR3 is TGTGCCAGCAGTCAGGGGGCAAAGGGCACCGGGGAGCTGTTTTTT. Translation gives CASSQGAKGTGELFF.

Many counts were recorded for this clonotype. The rearrangement joins TRBV29-1 to TRBJ1-4; possibly TRBD1 for D (5 bases). Trimming left V 8 bases short and J 5 bases short, with 12 bases between. The CDR3 spans 12 residues. Germline V gene sequence: CDR1 SQVTM, CDR2 ANQGSEA. In nucleotides, the CDR3 is TGCAGCTTCCGGGACGGAAATGAAAAACTGTTTTTT. This gives the protein CSFRDGNEKLFF.

This clonotype was seen many times. The gene calls are TRBV15 and TRBJ1-3; D is uncertain. The CDR3 runs to 13 residues. Germline-derived CDR1 and CDR2 are LNHNV and YYDKDF (reference sequence). Deletions cut 2 bases from V and 4 bases from J, with 6 bases between. The CDR3 nucleotides are TGTGCCACCAGCAGAACGACAGGAAACACCATATATTTT. This gives the protein CATSRTTGNTIYF.

The sample holds many counts of this clonotype. This chain connects TRBV28 to TRBJ1-1, with 7 bases aligning to TRBD1. Looked up from germline, CDR1 is MDHEN and CDR2 is SYDVKM. The CDR3 runs 12 residues. Trimming at V came to 7 bases and at J to 10 bases, leaving 9 bases not matched to a gene. In nucleotides, the CDR3 is TGTGCCAGCACCCTAGGGACAGCGGGAGCTTTCTTT. Its translation is CASTLGTAGAFF.

This clonotype was picked up many times. The V gene is TRBV29-1, the J gene TRBJ1-4, with 9 bases matching TRBD1. Germline V gene data show CDR1 as SQVTM and CDR2 as ANQGSEA. This CDR3 is built from 14 residues. Losses at the gene ends were 6 bases for V and 7 bases for J; bases not matched to a gene: 9. In nucleotides, the CDR3 is TGCAGCGTCAGACGCCGGGACAGGGTTGAAAAACTGTTTTTT. Its protein product is CSVRRRDRVEKLFF.

This clonotype was seen at least ten times. The junction departs from the called germline gene at one end, perhaps through a read error. This chain joins TRBV7-3 and TRBJ2-6; 8 positions match TRBD1. This CDR3 contains 14 residues. The germline V gene encodes CDR1 SGHTA and CDR2 FQGTGA. The CDR3 region has the DNA TGTGCCAGCAGCCCTAACAGGGGGGTCAACGTCCTGACTTTC. Encoded protein: CASSPNRGVNVLTF.

This clonotype was picked up many times. V is TRBV29-1 and J is TRBJ2-7; 8 bases agree with TRBD2. Germline loops: CDR1 SQVTM, CDR2 ANQGSEA. The CDR3 contains 13 residues. V was clipped by 3 bases and J by 7 bases; unmatched bases: 8. The chain's CDR3 is CSVDQGLAGEQYF. CDR3 DNA sequence: TGCAGCGTTGACCAAGGACTAGCTGGGGAGCAGTACTTC.

This clonotype occurred many times. The V and J genes are TRBV7-6 and TRBJ1-6, with D possibly TRBD1 on 5 matching bases. V lost 6 bases, J lost 3 bases, and 6 bases lay in between. CDR3 size: 13 residues. Per the germline V gene, CDR1 is SGHVS and CDR2 is FNYEAQ. The chain's CDR3 is CASRGDYNSPLHF. In DNA form, the CDR3 reads TGTGCCAGCAGAGGGGACTATAATTCACCCCTCCACTTT.

Many counts were recorded for this clonotype. This chain connects TRBV11-3 to TRBJ2-7; TRBD1 matches 8 bases. CDR1 is SGHNT and CDR2 is YENEEA in the germline V gene. The CDR3 sequence is 15 residues long. V lost 3 bases and J lost 3; bases outside the gene matches: 7. The chain's CDR3 is CASSLGGQGRYEQYF. CDR3 nucleotides: TGTGCCAGCAGCTTGGGAGGACAGGGACGCTACGAGCAGTACTTC.

There are a few counts of this clonotype. The chain joins TRBV18 to TRBJ1-1, with D unclear. This CDR3 contains 13 residues. Trimming left V 3 bases short and J 8 bases short, with 13 bases between. Germline CDR1 KGHSH, CDR2 LQKENI. The CDR3 DNA sequence: TGTGCCAGCTCACCTCGGGCCGCAGAGGAAGCTTTCTTT. It encodes CASSPRAAEEAFF.

Many counts were recorded for this clonotype. The gene calls are TRBV6-6 and TRBJ1-1; D possibly corresponds to TRBD1 (5 bases). The CDR3 consists of 13 residues. V gave up 4 bases and J gave up 11 bases, with 17 bases separating them. The germline CDR1 and CDR2 sequences are MNHNY and SVGAGI (reference sequence). The CDR3 here is CASSSGVGGPAFF. CDR3 in DNA: TGTGCCAGCAGTTCCGGGGTTGGGGGTCCCGCTTTCTTT.

This clonotype was found many times. The rearrangement uses TRBV20-1 and TRBJ2-1; 10 nucleotides line up with TRBD2. This CDR3 has 14 amino acids. The V gene's germline CDR1 is DFQATT and CDR2 SNEGSKA (reference sequence). This CDR3 is CSGLRPAGGNEQFF. CDR3 in DNA: TGCAGCGGGCTACGACCAGCGGGAGGGAATGAGCAGTTCTTC.

In this sample, this clonotype is medium-sized. The chain joins TRBV12-3 or TRBV12-4 to TRBJ2-4, with no clear D. Deletions cut 5 bases from V and 1 base from J, with 9 bases between. The CDR3 extends over 14 amino acids. The DNA for the CDR3 is TGTGCCAGCAGTCCTCTATGGGCCAAAAACATTCAGTACTTC. Translated: CASSPLWAKNIQYF.

Regarding this clonotype: Just one base apart from a much larger clone, this may be a read error. This chain connects TRBV6-5 to TRBJ2-3, with D unclear. V lost 6 bases, J lost 4 bases, and 14 bases lay in between. The CDR3 is 14 amino acids. The V gene's germline CDR1 is MNHEY and CDR2 SVGAGI. CDR3: CASSQRRLSDTQYF. The CDR3 nucleotides read TGTGCCAGCAGCCAAAGGCGACTGTCAGATACGCAGTATTTT.

This clonotype was detected many times. The chain is built from TRBV5-5 and TRBJ1-1, with no clear D. Trimming shortened V by 1 base and J by 1 base, and 14 bases separated the two germline ends. The CDR3 length is 16 residues. Per the germline V gene, CDR1 is SGHKS and CDR2 is YYEKEE (reference sequence). The CDR3 DNA reads TGTGCCAGCAGCTTGTATAACGGCCTTCAGAACACTGAAGCTTTCTTT. This translates into CASSLYNGLQNTEAFF.

In its sample, this clonotype was seen many times. V and J are TRBV3-1 and TRBJ1-1, with 8 bases fitting TRBD1. The CDR3 covers 15 residues. Per germline, CDR1 LGHDT and CDR2 YNNKEL (reference sequence). V lost 4 bases, J lost 1 base, and 5 bases stayed unmatched. In nucleotides, the CDR3 is TGTGCCAGCAGCCCCTGGGACAGGCCGAACACTGAAGCTTTCTTT. Amino acid sequence: CASSPWDRPNTEAFF.

This clonotype has a count of ten or more. The chain recombines TRBV27 with TRBJ1-1; 8 nucleotides agree with TRBD1. This CDR3 has 19 residues. Germline values: CDR1 MNHEY, CDR2 SMNVEV (reference sequence). V shed 4 bases, J shed 3 bases, and the junction held 19 bases outside the gene matches. The CDR3 nucleotides read TGTGCCAGCAGTTCCTCTCACAGTACAGGGGGAGTGCCGGACACTGAAGCTTTCTTT. Translating it yields CASSSSHSTGGVPDTEAFF.

The table lists this clonotype with many counts. V is TRBV6-2 or TRBV6-3 and J is TRBJ2-1; D unclear. V lost 2 bases and J lost 8, with 19 bases in between. There are 16 residues in the CDR3. Germline V CDR1 and CDR2: MNHEY, SVGEGT. The CDR3 protein is CASSYNTVGQVHEQFF. DNA for the CDR3: TGTGCCAGCAGTTACAACACGGTAGGGCAAGTCCATGAGCAGTTCTTC.

This clonotype was counted many times. Here the CDR3 DNA reads TGTGCCAGTAGGCTGGAGGTCTCCTACAATGAGCAGTTCTTC. Protein product: CASRLEVSYNEQFF. This chain joins TRBV28 and TRBJ2-1; the D gene is possibly TRBD2 (5 bases). This CDR3 spans 14 amino acids. V lost 9 bases, J lost 0 bases, and 12 bases lay in between. Germline V gene data show CDR1 as MDHEN and CDR2 as SYDVKM.

This clonotype was counted a few times. The chain is built from TRBV20-1 and TRBJ2-7; D unclear. Germline loops: CDR1 DFQATT, CDR2 SNEGSKA (reference sequence). CDR3 length equals 14 residues. V gave up 3 bases and J gave up 3 bases, with 15 bases separating them. In nucleotides, the CDR3 is TGCAGTGCTAGCGACCGGACCTTCATCTACGAGCAGTACTTC. Its translation is CSASDRTFIYEQYF.

This clonotype appeared many times. V gene TRBV6-1 combines with J gene TRBJ1-1; TRBD1 might be the D (5 bases). CDR3 length equals 15 residues. Trimming removed 4 bases at V and 3 bases at J, with 15 bases between. Germline values: CDR1 MNHNS, CDR2 SASEGT. CDR3 in DNA: TGTGCCAGCAGTGCATCGTCACAAGGGGACACTGAAGCTTTCTTT. Translation: CASSASSQGDTEAFF.

The sample holds many counts of this clonotype. V usage is TRBV2 and J usage is TRBJ1-5; possibly TRBD1 for D (6 bases). The ends were cut back, 8 bases at V and 2 bases at J, with 13 bases in the middle. Germline loops: CDR1 SNHLY, CDR2 FYNNEI. This CDR3 contains 14 residues. CDR3 protein: CASGPGAGNQPQHF. DNA for the CDR3: TGTGCCAGCGGTCCGGGGGCGGGCAATCAGCCCCAGCATTTT.